Each of the 25 T cell receptor beta chains below was sequenced from the same sample in a study of early stage breast cancer tumors. Libraries were prepared by immunoSEQ multiplex PCR; TCRdb keeps only in-frame clonotypes and omits some of them. The table records roughly 21,000 clones, roughly 76% of them present only once. The sequencing sample was made of blood. The receptors shown here come from a person aged 55 to 75 with breast cancer.

V usage is TRBV11-3 and J usage is TRBJ2-1; 10 positions agree with TRBD2. Germline lookup yields CDR1 SGHNT and CDR2 YENEEA. The CDR3 contains 16 residues. The trim removed 5 bases at V and 1 base at J, leaving 5 bases unmatched. The CDR3 DNA reads TGTGCCAGCAGCCCTAATAGCGGGAGGTCCTACAATGAGCAGTTCTTC. This gives the protein CASSPNSGRSYNEQFF.

As concerns this clone: Other nucleotide sequences from this sample produce the same CDR3. This chain links TRBV2 with TRBJ1-5; no firm D call. V dropped 4 bases and J dropped 4 bases, with 8 bases sitting between them. Germline values: CDR1 SNHLY, CDR2 FYNNEI. The CDR3 spans 13 residues. The CDR3 here is CASSVLGNQPQHF. CDR3 sequence (DNA): TGTGCCAGCAGTGTTCTGGGGAATCAGCCCCAGCATTTT. Full variable domain (missing parts from reference TRBV2 and TRBJ1-5): EPEVTQTPSHQVTQMGQEVILRCVPISNHLYFYWYRQILGQKVEFLVSFYNNEISEKSEIFDDQFSVERPDGSNFTLKIRSTKLEDSAMYFCASSVLGNQPQHFGDGTRLSIL.

In DNA, the CDR3 is TGTGCCAGCAGCTCTCCGACAGGGGGCTCGTACGAGCAGTACTTC. It translates to CASSSPTGGSYEQYF. The rearrangement joins TRBV7-9 to TRBJ2-7; TRBD1 aligns across 10 bases. The CDR3 runs to 15 residues. Germline trimming cut 4 bases from V and 4 bases from J; bases unmatched to any gene: 7. Germline values: CDR1 SEHNR, CDR2 FQNEAQ (reference sequence).

The rearrangement uses TRBV11-2 and TRBJ1-3; the D gene is possibly TRBD1 (6 bases). With 2 bases removed from V and 0 bases from J, the gap between germline ends came to 17 bases. The germline V gene encodes CDR1 SGHAT and CDR2 FQNNGV. This CDR3 has 18 residues. The CDR3 DNA reads as TGTGCCAGCAGCTTATCGGCAGGGGTCGGAGACTCTGGAAACACCATATATTTT. Translating it yields CASSLSAGVGDSGNTIYF.

The chain couples TRBV9 to TRBJ2-3; 8 bases match TRBD2. The CDR3 covers 15 residues. The germline CDR1 and CDR2 sequences are SGDLS and YYNGEE. Trimming took 4 bases from V and 2 from J; bases not matched to a gene: 6. The CDR3 sequence is CASSTGLAYTDTQYF. DNA for the CDR3: TGTGCCAGCAGCACTGGACTAGCCTACACAGATACGCAGTATTTT.

This chain joins TRBV20-1 and TRBJ1-5; D is ambiguous. From germline, CDR1 is DFQATT and CDR2 SNEGSKA (reference sequence). Trimming shortened V by 3 bases and J by 7 bases, and 7 bases separated the two germline ends. The CDR3 runs to 11 residues. CDR3 in DNA: TGCAGTGCTAGGGGTCAACAGCCCCAGCATTTT. It is translated as CSARGQQPQHF.

The chain is built from TRBV27 and TRBJ1-2; perhaps TRBD1 as D (6 bases). V lost 3 bases and J 1 base, leaving 9 bases between the germline ends. This CDR3 is built from 14 residues. The germline V gene encodes CDR1 MNHEY and CDR2 SMNVEV (reference sequence). The CDR3 region is CASSFLQGNYGYTF. The CDR3 DNA is TGTGCCAGCAGTTTCCTACAGGGTAACTATGGCTACACCTTC.

The genes are TRBV19 and TRBJ2-2; D unclear. Between the trimmed V and J ends, which lost 9 bases and 10 bases, there was a span of 24 bases. CDR3 length equals 15 residues. Looked up from germline, CDR1 is LNHDA and CDR2 is SQIVND (reference sequence). Here the CDR3 reads CASSNPGSLRQELFF. Written as DNA, the CDR3 is TGTGCCAGCTCCAACCCGGGCTCACTCCGCCAGGAGCTGTTTTTT.

The rearrangement links TRBV5-1 to TRBJ2-2; 11 nucleotides line up with TRBD1. The V segment lost 4 bases and the J segment 6 bases; nucleotides outside the gene matches: 8. Germline V gene sequence: CDR1 SGHRS, CDR2 YFSETQ. The CDR3 contains 16 residues. The CDR3 sequence: CASSPWTGGLAGELFF. The CDR3 DNA reads as TGCGCCAGCAGCCCGTGGACAGGGGGCTTGGCCGGGGAGCTGTTTTTT.

The chain couples TRBV18 to TRBJ2-3, with unresolved D. There are 14 residues in the CDR3. V shed 3 bases and J shed 3 bases, with 10 bases lying between them. The V gene's germline CDR1 is KGHSH and CDR2 LQKENI. CDR3 DNA sequence: TGTGCCAGCTCACCTACCGAAGGGACAGATACGCAGTATTTT. Amino acid sequence: CASSPTEGTDTQYF. The full variable domain, its missing parts supplied by reference TRBV18 and TRBJ2-3, is NAGVMQNPRHLVRRRGQEARLRCSPMKGHSHVYWYRQLPEEGLKFMVYLQKENIIDESGMPKERFSAEFPKEGPSILRIQQVVRGDSAAYFCASSPTEGTDTQYFGPGTRLTVL.

The chain carries TRBV11-2 and TRBJ2-7; D perhaps matches TRBD2 (7 bases). CDR1 is SGHAT, CDR2 FQNNGV, per germline. Trimming removed 5 bases from V and 5 bases from J, with 16 bases in between. The CDR3 is 14 residues long. The CDR3 coding sequence is TGTGCCAGCAGCCAAGGGGGAGCGGGGCACGAGCAGTACTTC. Protein sequence: CASSQGGAGHEQYF.

The V gene is TRBV11-2, the J gene TRBJ1-3; D call uncertain. This CDR3 has 16 amino acids. The germline V and J ends were trimmed by 1 base and 0 bases, with 10 bases remaining between them. Germline V gene data show CDR1 as SGHAT and CDR2 as FQNNGV. The CDR3 loop reads CASSLAPWDSGNTIYF. Here the CDR3 DNA reads TGTGCCAGCAGCTTAGCTCCCTGGGACTCTGGAAACACCATATATTTT.

This chain connects TRBV2 to TRBJ2-3; TRBD2 matches at 12 bases. CDR1 SNHLY and CDR2 FYNNEI come from the germline V gene. The CDR3 runs 16 residues. The V segment lost 5 bases and the J segment 4 bases; nucleotides outside the gene matches: 7. The CDR3 DNA reads TGTGCCAGCAGTCACCGACTAGCGGGAGCCTCAGATACGCAGTATTTT. The encoded protein is CASSHRLAGASDTQYF.

On this clone itself: At the DNA level, this CDR3 is encoded by other sequences in the same sample as well. J is TRBJ2-5 and V is TRBV10-3, with 7 positions matching TRBD2. The CDR3 contains 14 residues. J gave up 5 bases and V 0 bases, and 3 bases lay outside the gene matches. Germline CDR1 ENHRY, CDR2 SYGVKD. CDR3: CAISESQAGETQYF. CDR3 sequence (DNA): TGTGCCATCAGTGAGTCACAAGCGGGGGAGACCCAGTACTTC.

Only one count was recorded for this clone. The chain has TRBV5-4 and TRBJ2-1; 7 bases match TRBD2. Losses at the gene ends were 5 bases for V and 5 bases for J; bases not matched to a gene: 7. This CDR3 is built from 14 residues. CDR1 is SGHNT, CDR2 YYREEE, per germline (reference sequence). The DNA of the CDR3 is TGTGCCAGCAGGCCCGGGACTATGGACAATGAGCAGTTCTTC. Amino acid sequence: CASRPGTMDNEQFF.

The chain has TRBV13 and TRBJ2-2; no firm D call. Per germline, CDR1 PRHDT and CDR2 FYEKMQ (reference sequence). CDR3 length: 11 amino acids. V lost 3 bases and J 7 bases, leaving 3 bases between the germline ends. The chain's CDR3 is CASSFIGELFF. CDR3 in DNA: TGTGCCAGCAGCTTTATCGGGGAGCTGTTTTTT.

The chain has TRBV5-1 and TRBJ1-4; TRBD1 matches at 10 bases. The J segment lost 0 bases and the V segment lost 7 bases, leaving 3 bases of the junction unmatched. The CDR3 is made up of 15 amino acids. Germline V gene lookup returns CDR1 SGHRS and CDR2 YFSETQ. CDR3 coding DNA: TGCGCCAGCGGGGGGACAGGGGCAACTAATGAAAAACTGTTTTTT. The encoded protein is CASGGTGATNEKLFF.

The gene calls are TRBV6-1 and TRBJ1-5; D may be TRBD1 (5 bases). Trimming shortened V by 1 base and J by 6 bases, and 16 bases separated the two germline ends. Germline values: CDR1 MNHNS, CDR2 SASEGT. CDR3 length: 16 residues. The CDR3 here is CASSEGLSSGPQPQHF. In nucleotides, the CDR3 is TGTGCCAGCAGTGAAGGGTTGTCGTCAGGGCCTCAGCCCCAGCATTTT.

V usage is TRBV5-1 and J usage is TRBJ1-4; 7 positions agree with TRBD1. The CDR3 spans 16 residues. Germline CDR1 SGHRS, CDR2 YFSETQ. The V and J ends lost 2 bases and 7 bases, in that order; junction bases with no gene match: 11. DNA for the CDR3: TGCGCCAGCAGCTTCACAGGGGACGGTGTAGGTGAAAAACTGTTTTTT. This encodes CASSFTGDGVGEKLFF. Filled out from reference TRBV5-1 and TRBJ1-4, the complete variable domain reads KAGVTQTPRYLIKTRGQQVTLSCSPISGHRSVSWYQQTPGQGLQFLFEYFSETQRNKGNFPGRFSGRQFSNSRSEMNVSTLELGDSALYLCASSFTGDGVGEKLFFGSGTQLSVL.

This clone has a single count. Additional DNA sequences in this sample encode the identical CDR3. The gene calls are TRBV2 and TRBJ1-1; a possible D gene is TRBD1 (6 bases). This CDR3 has 14 amino acids. Germline CDR1 and CDR2: SNHLY and FYNNEI. Deletions cut 7 bases from V and 5 bases from J, with 17 bases between. CDR3 sequence reads: CASTDRGAGTEAFF. The CDR3, as DNA: TGTGCCAGCACCGACCGGGGGGCGGGGACTGAAGCTTTCTTT.

The chain employs TRBV7-9 and TRBJ1-5, with D hard to call. Trimming cost V 5 bases and J 5 bases, with 13 bases left between them. Looked up from germline, CDR1 is SEHNR and CDR2 is FQNEAQ (reference sequence). The CDR3 is 14 amino acids. CDR3 nucleotide sequence: TGTGCCAGCAGCCCAGGAGGGTTTGATCAGCCCCAGCATTTT. Residues: CASSPGGFDQPQHF.

The chain carries TRBV5-6 and TRBJ2-5, with unresolved D. In germline, CDR1 is SGHDT, CDR2 YYEEEE. The V and J ends lost 0 bases and 1 base respectively, with 7 bases between them. The CDR3 runs to 14 residues. CDR3 sequence reads: CASSLGLGQETQYF. CDR3 DNA: TGTGCCAGCAGCTTGGGGCTCGGCCAAGAGACCCAGTACTTC. Combining the CDR3 with reference TRBV5-6 and TRBJ2-5 gives the whole variable domain DAGVTQSPTHLIKTRGQQVTLRCSPKSGHDTVSWYQQALGQGPQFIFQYYEEEERQRGNFPDRFSGHQFPNYSSELNVNALLLGDSALYLCASSLGLGQETQYFGPGTRLLVL.

V gene TRBV6-5 combines with J gene TRBJ2-1; the match to TRBD2 covers 10 bases. Germline V gives CDR1 MNHEY, CDR2 SVGAGI. This CDR3 is 16 amino acids long. V was pared by 0 bases and J by 5 bases, with 4 bases of the junction left unmatched. The CDR3 DNA sequence: TGTGCCAGCAGTTACTCGGGGAGCGGGAGGGACAATGAGCAGTTCTTC. Its protein product is CASSYSGSGRDNEQFF.

This chain joins TRBV7-9 and TRBJ2-7; 9 bases agree with TRBD1. J was trimmed by 5 bases and V by 1 base; bases with no gene match: 0. CDR3 length equals 13 residues. Germline CDR1 reads SEHNR; CDR2 reads FQNEAQ (reference sequence). The CDR3 nucleotides are TGTGCCAGCAGCTTAGGGACAGGGGACGAGCAGTACTTC. It encodes CASSLGTGDEQYF.

This clone was seen more than once but under ten times. CDR3: CASSKEETGQEETQYF. The CDR3 coding sequence is TGTGCCAGCAGCAAAGAAGAGACAGGGCAAGAAGAGACCCAGTACTTC. The V and J genes are TRBV21-1 and TRBJ2-5; TRBD1, as called in the table, went unchecked against the DNA. TRBV21-1 is flagged as a pseudogene. CDR3 length: 16 residues.